The rows below give T cell receptor beta chains drawn from one sample of a study of T cells in Graves' hyperthyroidism and ophthalmopathy. TCRdb fed the multiplex PCR reads into MiXCR, producing one record per CDR3 protein. Among nearly 600,000 distinct CDR3 sequences listed, 14% were seen once. The source material was blood. The source is a woman younger than 35 with Graves' ophthalmopathy. The CDR3 runs from the conserved cysteine through the conserved F or W. D genes are given only for firm matches. Rows give clone size only sometimes, using once, few, many, or a class for an expanded clone.

V	J	size	length	D	CDR3	DNA
TRBV20-1	TRBJ2-6	-	15	-	CSARDRNSGANVLTF	TGCAGTGCTAGAGATCGAAATTCTGGGGCCAACGTCCTGACTTTC
TRBV7-8	TRBJ2-3	many	14	-	CASSPALITDTQYF	TGTGCCAGCAGCCCGGCACTCATCACAGATACGCAGTATTTT
TRBV29-1	TRBJ2-3	few	13	-	CSVEVVGTDTQYF	TGCAGCGTTGAGGTAGTTGGCACAGATACGCAGTATTTT
TRBV5-8	TRBJ1-1	-	15	-	CASSLKGRFNTEAFF	TGTGCCAGCAGCTTGAAGGGCAGATTCAACACTGAAGCTTTCTTT
TRBV9	TRBJ2-7	few	14	-	CASSVGELGYEQYF	TGTGCCAGCAGCGTAGGGGAACTAGGCTACGAGCAGTACTTC
TRBV2	TRBJ2-3	many	13	-	CASSPSSGNTQYF	TGTGCCAGCAGTCCTTCGAGTGGAAATACGCAGTATTTT
TRBV20-1	TRBJ1-1	many	14	-	CSTFLQGMNTEAFF	TGCAGTACCTTCCTCCAGGGTATGAACACTGAAGCTTTCTTT
TRBV24-1	TRBJ2-7	many	16	-	CATHPSRCPEPYEQYF	TGTGCCACCCACCCGTCCAGATGTCCCGAACCCTACGAGCAGTACTTC
TRBV20-1	TRBJ2-1	many	16	TRBD2	CSASTIAGGPWDEQFF	TGCAGTGCTAGCACTATAGCGGGAGGGCCTTGGGATGAGCAGTTCTTC
TRBV7-2	TRBJ2-7	many	15	TRBD2	CASSLATSGIGEQYF	TGTGCCAGCAGCTTAGCGACTAGCGGGATAGGCGAGCAGTACTTC
TRBV4-3	TRBJ1-3	-	15	-	CASSQDRGIGNTIYF	TGCGCCAGCAGCCAAGACCGAGGGATTGGAAACACCATATATTTT
TRBV18	TRBJ1-5	few	16	-	CASSPRRDYSNQPQHF	TGTGCCAGCTCACCACGGAGGGACTATAGCAATCAGCCCCAGCATTTT
TRBV28	TRBJ2-2	many	17	-	CASSLPQGQSLAGELFF	TGTGCCAGCAGTTTACCCCAAGGACAGTCCCTAGCCGGGGAGCTGTTTTTT
TRBV12-3/TRBV12-4	TRBJ1-2	many	13	-	CASSRDELYGYTF	TGTGCCAGCAGCCGGGACGAACTATATGGCTACACCTTC
TRBV27	TRBJ2-3	many	15	-	CASSLGTLDTDTQYF	TGTGCCAGCAGTTTAGGGACCCTAGACACAGATACGCAGTATTTT
TRBV7-9	TRBJ2-7	-	20	TRBD2	CASSPTSTGTSGRATYEQYF	TGTGCCAGCAGCCCCACGTCGACCGGGACTAGCGGGAGGGCCACCTACGAGCAGTACTTC
TRBV7-2	TRBJ1-6	many	15	-	CASSPRQVENSPLHF	TGTGCCAGCAGCCCTCGGCAGGTGGAGAATTCACCCCTCCACTTT
TRBV7-9	TRBJ2-2	-	16	TRBD2	CASSFRSSGSTGELFF	TGTGCCAGCAGCTTCCGGAGTAGCGGGAGCACCGGGGAGCTGTTTTTT
TRBV6-2/TRBV6-3	TRBJ2-7	-	15	-	CASRHGDSEGWEQYF	TGTGCCAGCAGACATGGGGACTCCGAGGGGTGGGAGCAGTACTTC
TRBV15	TRBJ2-7	many	14	TRBD2	CATRTGTSGHEQYF	TGTGCCACGCGTACAGGGACTAGCGGACACGAGCAGTACTTC
TRBV11-2	TRBJ2-5	many	17	-	CASSPVQLGHERETQYF	TGTGCCAGCAGCCCAGTTCAATTAGGCCATGAGAGGGAGACCCAGTACTTC
TRBV30	TRBJ2-1	-	16	TRBD2	CAWGSWTSGSYNEQFF	TGTGCCTGGGGTAGTTGGACTAGCGGGAGTTACAATGAGCAGTTCTTC
TRBV5-4	TRBJ1-3	-	16	TRBD1	CASSLGMTGPGNTIYF	TGTGCCAGCAGCTTGGGTATGACAGGGCCCGGAAACACCATATATTTT
TRBV4-1	TRBJ2-4	many	17	-	CASSQGMVRGAKNIQYF	TGCGCCAGCAGCCAAGGGATGGTTAGGGGAGCCAAAAACATTCAGTACTTC
TRBV7-9	TRBJ2-5	-	17	TRBD2	CASGSTNTGTRQETQYF	TGTGCCAGCGGCTCAACCAACACCGGGACTAGACAAGAGACCCAGTACTTC
TRBV12-3/TRBV12-4	TRBJ1-2	many	13	-	CASSLGSNYGYTF	TGTGCCAGCAGCTTAGGTAGTAACTATGGCTACACCTTC
TRBV18	TRBJ1-5	many	16	TRBD1	CASSPGQGYSNQPQHF	TGTGCCAGCTCACCTGGACAGGGCTATAGCAATCAGCCCCAGCATTTT
TRBV7-9	TRBJ1-2	-	17	TRBD1	CASSPFLAGGSNYGYTF	TGTGCCAGCAGCCCCTTTTTGGCAGGGGGTTCTAACTATGGCTACACCTTC
TRBV7-3	TRBJ2-3	many	16	TRBD2	CASSSGLALSTDTQYF	TGTGCCAGCAGCTCGGGACTAGCGTTAAGTACAGATACGCAGTATTTT
TRBV15	TRBJ1-2	many	13	-	CATSRTKGRGYTF	TGTGCCACCAGCAGAACCAAGGGACGTGGCTACACCTTC
TRBV30	TRBJ2-1	many	11	-	CAWSVGVAQFF	TGTGCCTGGAGTGTTGGGGTGGCGCAGTTCTTC
TRBV6-1	TRBJ2-3	many	13	-	CASSEGTADTQYF	TGTGCCAGCAGTGAGGGGACCGCGGATACGCAGTATTTT
TRBV5-4	TRBJ2-1	few	15	TRBD1	CASRFDRGPYNEQFF	TGTGCCAGCAGATTCGACAGGGGGCCCTACAATGAGCAGTTCTTC
TRBV2	TRBJ2-7	many	13	TRBD1	CASTTGPTYEQYF	TGTGCCAGTACGACAGGGCCAACCTACGAGCAGTACTTC
TRBV5-1	TRBJ2-1	once	16	TRBD2	CASSLGSGGAHNEQFF	TGCGCCAGCAGCTTGGGGAGCGGGGGGGCGCACAATGAGCAGTTCTTC
TRBV24-1	TRBJ2-5	-	17	TRBD2	CATSDPGPTSGQETQYF	TGTGCCACCAGTGATCCCGGTCCGACTAGCGGGCAAGAGACCCAGTACTTC
TRBV6-1	TRBJ2-5	many	11	-	CASRGRETQYF	TGTGCCAGCAGGGGAAGAGAGACCCAGTACTTC
TRBV5-1	TRBJ1-3	few	16	-	CASSWGGTASGNTIYF	TGCGCCAGCAGCTGGGGGGGGACCGCCTCTGGAAACACCATATATTTT
TRBV6-1	TRBJ2-2	many	14	-	CASNGYRNTGELFF	TGTGCCAGCAATGGCTACCGGAACACCGGGGAGCTGTTTTTT
TRBV3-1	TRBJ2-7	many	15	-	CASSQEDYLGYEQYF	TGTGCCAGCAGCCAAGAAGACTACTTGGGTTACGAGCAGTACTTC
TRBV7-8	TRBJ2-6	-	16	-	CASSLNQWTGANALTF	TGTGCCAGCAGCTTAAATCAATGGACTGGGGCCAACGCCCTGACTTTC
TRBV28	TRBJ2-1	many	17	TRBD2	CASSLSSGLAGGDEQFF	TGTGCCAGCAGTTTGAGCTCTGGTCTAGCGGGAGGGGATGAGCAGTTCTTC